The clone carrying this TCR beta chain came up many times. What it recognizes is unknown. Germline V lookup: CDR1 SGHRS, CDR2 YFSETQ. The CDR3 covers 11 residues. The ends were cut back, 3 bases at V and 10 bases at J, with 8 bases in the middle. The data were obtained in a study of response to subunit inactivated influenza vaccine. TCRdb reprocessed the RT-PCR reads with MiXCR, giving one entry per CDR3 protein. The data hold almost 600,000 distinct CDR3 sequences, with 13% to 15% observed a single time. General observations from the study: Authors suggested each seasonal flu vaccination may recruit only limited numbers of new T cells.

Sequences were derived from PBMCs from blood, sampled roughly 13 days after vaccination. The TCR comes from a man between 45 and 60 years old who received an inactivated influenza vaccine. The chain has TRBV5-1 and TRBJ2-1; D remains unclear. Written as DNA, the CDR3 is TGCGCCAGCAGCTCGACATGGGAGCAGTTCTTC. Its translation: CASSSTWEQFF.